The entry that follows covers one T cell receptor beta chain sequence. Profiling relied on immunoSEQ multiplex PCR, and the TCRdb table lists in-frame clones only, not all of them. The table lists roughly 150,000 clones, about 93% of them singletons. The data are from a study of T cell responses to AZD1222 COVID-19 vaccine. Losses at the gene ends were 8 bases for V and 5 bases for J; bases not matched to a gene: 7. The CDR3 sequence is 15 residues long. Germline CDR1 reads MNHEY; CDR2 reads SMNVEV (reference sequence). The specimen comprised peripheral blood, sampled on day 0 of AZD1222 vaccination. The TCR was taken from an adult in good health. The V and J genes are TRBV27 and TRBJ2-5, with 14 bases that match TRBD2. The CDR3 DNA reads TGTGCCAGCCGAAGACTAGCGGGAGGGATGGAGACCCAGTACTTC. As protein: CASRRLAGGMETQYF.